The clone carrying this TCR beta chain appeared many times. Arm-PCR of CDR3 regions and iRepertoire HTBI primers were used to build TCR beta libraries. TCRdb processed the multiplex PCR reads anew with MiXCR; each CDR3 protein has one entry. There are approximately 400,000 distinct CDR3 sequences in the sample; approximately 12% occur only once, and about 19% lies in the top ten. The source of the sample is a study of regulatory T cells in long-lasting Graves disease. The time point is: newly diagnosed GD, antithyroid drugs for less than 3 months. With RNA extracted from PBMCs as input, the TCR library was made. Germline lookup yields CDR1 MNHEY and CDR2 SMNVEV (reference sequence). Trimming shortened V by 3 bases and J by 5 bases, and 8 bases separated the two germline ends. The CDR3 covers 13 residues. This same sample was also part of a study on T cells in Graves' hyperthyroidism and ophthalmopathy.

This chain links TRBV27 with TRBJ1-5; D is possibly TRBD1 (5 bases). The clonotype comes from a woman younger than 35 with Graves disease. The source material was peripheral blood mononuclear cells (PBMCs), sampled at new diagnosis, from a patient treated with antithyroid drugs. The CDR3 nucleotides read TGTGCCAGCAGTTTGCTAGGGGATCAGCCCCAGCATTTT. Translation gives CASSLLGDQPQHF.